The 30 T cell receptor beta chains below were found in one sample sequenced in a study of blood T cells in healthy people across ages. PCR was performed a second time for about 7 to 12 cycles using a sample-barcoded 5' primer and a J-beta primer mix. MiXCR, run by TCRdb on the 5' RACE reads, gives a single entry per CDR3 protein. The data contain some 690,000 distinct CDR3 sequences, about a fifth of them singletons. Sequencing used blood. The receptors were gathered from a man in his 70s in good health.

This clonotype has more than one count but fewer than ten. One end of the junction varies from germline; a read error may be responsible. The rearrangement joins TRBV10-2 to TRBJ1-2; TRBD1 is a possible D gene (6 bases). CDR3 length equals 16 residues. Germline-derived CDR1 and CDR2 are WSHSY and SAAADI. The CDR3 coding sequence is TGCGCCAGCAGTGAGTCGTCAGGGGTGGAAGGCTATGGCTGCACCTTC. Protein: CASSESSGVEGYGCTF.

Ten or more counts support this clonotype. This chain connects TRBV12-3 or TRBV12-4 to TRBJ1-4; unclear D gene. Trimming removed 3 bases from V and 11 bases from J, with 7 bases in between. There are 11 residues in the CDR3. CDR3 bases: TGTGCCAGCAGTTTGGGTCTCAAACTGTTTTTT. Its protein product is CASSLGLKLFF.

This clonotype came up many times. The V and J genes are TRBV7-2 and TRBJ2-1; 7 bases match TRBD2. The CDR3 spans 13 residues. Germline V gene sequence: CDR1 SGHTA, CDR2 FQGNSA. J lost 9 bases, V lost 1 base, and 3 bases had no gene match. CDR3 sequence: CASSLDRGGEQFF. The CDR3 DNA follows: TGTGCCAGCAGCTTAGATCGCGGGGGTGAGCAGTTCTTC.

The V and J genes are TRBV20-1 and TRBJ2-7, with unresolved D. The CDR3 runs 12 residues. From germline, CDR1 is DFQATT and CDR2 SNEGSKA (reference sequence). Trimming removed 5 bases from V and 7 bases from J, with 15 bases in between. This CDR3 is CSALIRTREQYF. The DNA of the CDR3 is TGCAGTGCTCTCATCCGGACGAGGGAGCAGTACTTC.

This clonotype was detected a few times. V is TRBV9 and J is TRBJ2-3; 7 bases match TRBD2. This CDR3 has 15 amino acids. CDR1 is SGDLS and CDR2 is YYNGEE in the germline V gene. V shed 0 bases, J shed 4 bases, and the junction held 5 bases outside the gene matches. The CDR3 nucleotides are TGTGCCAGCAGCGTAGTGACCGGACTAGCAGATACGCAGTATTTT. Translated, it gives CASSVVTGLADTQYF.

This rearrangement joins TRBV20-1 to TRBJ2-5, with a weak D call TRBD1 (5 bases). The CDR3 has 13 amino acids. Per the germline V gene, CDR1 is DFQATT and CDR2 is SNEGSKA (reference sequence). V gave up 5 bases and J gave up 6 bases, with 16 bases separating them. CDR3 protein: CSAGTRQGKTQYF. DNA for the CDR3: TGCAGTGCTGGCACACGGCAGGGAAAGACCCAGTACTTC.

The chain recombines TRBV20-1 with TRBJ1-2; D gene ambiguous. The CDR3 runs to 12 residues. Germline CDR1 DFQATT, CDR2 SNEGSKA (reference sequence). Trimming shortened V by 1 base and J by 6 bases, and 9 bases separated the two germline ends. The CDR3 reads CSARAGPHGYTF. The CDR3 nucleotides are TGCAGTGCTAGAGCCGGCCCACATGGCTACACCTTC.

This clonotype was seen only a few times. This chain connects TRBV9 to TRBJ2-5; a weak D match, TRBD2 (5 bases). The CDR3 has 13 residues. Germline-derived CDR1 and CDR2 are SGDLS and YYNGEE. Trimming removed 1 base from V and 2 bases from J, with 6 bases in between. CDR3 loop: CASSVREQETQYF. The CDR3 coding sequence is TGTGCCAGCAGCGTAAGGGAGCAAGAGACCCAGTACTTC.

This clonotype was seen more than once but under ten times. J is TRBJ2-5 and V is TRBV24-1, with D perhaps TRBD1 (6 bases). The DNA end is a closer match to TRBJ2-1, so the J assignment may be wrong. The germline gives CDR1 KGHDR, CDR2 SFDVKD. The CDR3 is 13 amino acids. In DNA, the CDR3 is TGTGCCACCAGTGATTCTTACAGGGCCGAGCAGTTCTTC. Protein: CATSDSYRAEQFF.

The V gene is TRBV20-1, the J gene TRBJ2-3, with 14 bases matching TRBD2. Germline V gene sequence: CDR1 DFQATT, CDR2 SNEGSKA (reference sequence). The CDR3 sequence is 18 residues long. Trimming removed 6 bases from V and 4 bases from J; junction bases left unmatched: 15. CDR3 coding DNA: TGCAGTGCCTCAGGGGGGACTAGCGGGGGATCAAGGGCAGATACGCAGTATTTT. As protein: CSASGGTSGGSRADTQYF.

This chain uses TRBV10-3 with TRBJ2-1; tentatively, D is TRBD2 (5 bases). From germline, CDR1 is ENHRY and CDR2 SYGVKD. Trimming pared 4 bases from V and 10 bases from J, leaving 11 bases between. This CDR3 comprises 12 residues. The CDR3 DNA reads as TGTGCCATCAGTGGGGGTAGCGAGGAGCAGTTCTTC. It codes for CAISGGSEEQFF.

The sample holds a few counts of this clonotype. This rearrangement joins TRBV11-2 to TRBJ2-7, with unresolved D. The CDR3 sequence is 14 residues long. Trimming removed 5 bases from V and 6 bases from J, with 17 bases in between. The V gene's germline CDR1 is SGHAT and CDR2 FQNNGV. CDR3 region: CASSTLYGQGEQYF. The CDR3 DNA reads TGTGCCAGCAGCACCCTCTACGGTCAAGGCGAGCAGTACTTC. Full variable domain (rest looked up from reference TRBV11-2 and TRBJ2-7): EAGVAQSPRYKIIEKRQSVAFWCNPISGHATLYWYQQILGQGPKLLIQFQNNGVVDDSQLPKDRFSAERLKGVDSTLKIQPAKLEDSAVYLCASSTLYGQGEQYFGPGTRLTVT.

This rearrangement joins TRBV5-5 to TRBJ1-1, with no clear D. With 1 base removed from V and 2 bases from J, the gap between germline ends came to 9 bases. The CDR3 is 14 amino acids. Germline lookup yields CDR1 SGHKS and CDR2 YYEKEE (reference sequence). CDR3 nucleotides: TGTGCCAGCAGCTTGTTGATGTTCAACACTGAAGCTTTCTTT. It translates to CASSLLMFNTEAFF. The variable domain in full, completed from reference TRBV5-5 and TRBJ1-1, reads DAGVTQSPTHLIKTRGQQVTLRCSPISGHKSVSWYQQVLGQGPQFIFQYYEKEERGRGNFPDRFSARQFPNYSSELNVNALLLGDSALYLCASSLLMFNTEAFFGQGTRLTVV.

The rearrangement links TRBV12-3 or TRBV12-4 to TRBJ2-6; D unresolved. The V and J ends lost 3 bases and 2 bases respectively, with 29 bases between them. This CDR3 comprises 22 residues. DNA of the CDR3: TGTGCCAGCAGTTTTTTTCGGACCCTAACAGCGTCCACGTCGGCTGGGGCCAACGTCCTGACTTTC. It codes for CASSFFRTLTASTSAGANVLTF.

This clonotype was observed a few times. Germline and junction disagree at one end, which may indicate a read error. The CDR3, as DNA: TGTGCCACGGGACATTCATGGGGAGAAAAACCGTTTTTT. It encodes CATGHSWGEKPFF. The V call is TRBV27, the J call TRBJ1-4; tentative D call: TRBD1 (6 bases). Per the germline V gene, CDR1 is MNHEY and CDR2 is SMNVEV (reference sequence). This CDR3 is built from 13 residues.

This clonotype occurred a few times. This chain joins TRBV5-5 and TRBJ1-2; D not certain. Trimming removed 4 bases from V and 1 base from J, with 11 bases in between. This CDR3 comprises 14 residues. Germline values: CDR1 SGHKS, CDR2 YYEKEE (reference sequence). The DNA of the CDR3 is TGTGCCAGCAGCATCACCGGGGATAACTATGGCTACACCTTC. Amino acid sequence: CASSITGDNYGYTF.

In its sample, this clonotype was seen many times. The chain uses TRBV12-3 or TRBV12-4 and TRBJ2-5; 9 nucleotides match TRBD1. The CDR3 runs 14 residues. The V gene end was trimmed by 5 bases and the J gene end by 4 bases; junction bases not matched to a gene: 5. This CDR3 is CASSPRDRVETQYF. As DNA, the CDR3 is TGTGCCAGCAGTCCTAGGGACAGGGTAGAGACCCAGTACTTC.

This chain links TRBV5-1 with TRBJ2-7; D ambiguous. Trimming cost V 0 bases and J 6 bases, with 10 bases left between them. The length of the CDR3 is 13 residues. The germline gives CDR1 SGHRS, CDR2 YFSETQ. The CDR3 DNA reads TGCGCCAGCAGCTTGGAACCTAGACGCGAGCAGTACGTC. Translating gives CASSLEPRREQYV.

About this clonotype: This clone may be a read error of a much larger clone one base away. This sequence joins TRBV20-1 and TRBJ2-1; TRBD1 is a possible D gene (6 bases). Near its end, the DNA agrees better with TRBJ2-5, so the J call may be wrong. The CDR3 sequence is 13 residues long. The germline V gene has CDR1 DFQATT and CDR2 SNEGSKA (reference sequence). CDR3: CSALGQNQEAQYF. CDR3 nucleotides: TGCAGTGCCCTCGGACAGAACCAAGAGGCCCAGTACTTC.

The chain couples TRBV18 to TRBJ1-5; 7 nucleotides match TRBD1. Germline CDR1 and CDR2: KGHSH and LQKENI. The J segment lost 7 bases and the V segment lost 3 bases, leaving 3 bases of the junction unmatched. This CDR3 has 13 amino acids. This CDR3 reads CASSPQGVQPQHF. CDR3 DNA sequence: TGTGCCAGCTCACCTCAGGGGGTGCAGCCCCAGCATTTT.

The chain employs TRBV10-1 and TRBJ1-2; the D gene is possibly TRBD1 (5 bases). V was clipped by 8 bases and J by 6 bases, with 13 bases between them. In germline, CDR1 is WNHNN, CDR2 SYGVQD (reference sequence). The CDR3 spans 12 residues. The DNA of the CDR3 is TGCGCCAGCGGGGACGGGCTGGATGGCTACACCTTC. It encodes CASGDGLDGYTF.

The chain links TRBV10-3 to TRBJ2-5, with unresolved D. TRBJ2-1 explains the end of the DNA better; the J call may be wrong. CDR3 size: 12 residues. Per germline, CDR1 ENHRY and CDR2 SYGVKD. CDR3 sequence (DNA): TGTGCCATCAGTGAGGTTCGCGGTGAGCAGTTCTTC. This translates into CAISEVRGEQFF.

This clonotype was picked up a small number of times. The rearrangement uses TRBV12-3 or TRBV12-4 and TRBJ2-7; 10 bases align to TRBD1. The CDR3 has 14 amino acids. V shed 6 bases and J 3 bases; nucleotides not matched to a gene: 5. CDR3 sequence: CASRPGTGDYEQYF. In DNA, the CDR3 is TGTGCCAGCAGACCCGGGACAGGGGACTACGAGCAGTACTTC.

Only a few counts were recorded for this clonotype. The V call is TRBV6-1, the J call TRBJ1-5; possible D gene TRBD1, 5 bases. V was shortened by 5 bases and J by 2 bases, with 13 bases between the two germline ends. The CDR3 is made up of 15 amino acids. Looked up from germline, CDR1 is MNHNS and CDR2 is SASEGT. The CDR3 protein is CASSTQGVGNQPQHF. CDR3 sequence (DNA): TGTGCCAGCAGTACCCAAGGGGTCGGCAATCAGCCCCAGCATTTT.

This clonotype was observed a handful of times. The chain recombines TRBV7-2 with TRBJ1-5; no clear D. The CDR3 spans 14 residues. The germline V gene has CDR1 SGHTA and CDR2 FQGNSA. Trimming left V 0 bases short and J 0 bases short, with 3 bases between. The DNA for the CDR3 is TGTGCCAGCAGCTTAGCCCTTAGCAATCAGCCCCAGCATTTT. This encodes CASSLALSNQPQHF.

The rearrangement uses TRBV9 and TRBJ1-6; 7 bases match TRBD1. With V trimmed by 7 bases and J by 8 bases, 3 bases remained unmatched. Germline-derived CDR1 and CDR2 are SGDLS and YYNGEE. The CDR3 spans 12 residues. The CDR3 coding sequence is TGTGCCAGCGGGACAGATTATTCACCCCTCCACTTT. Its protein product is CASGTDYSPLHF.

J is TRBJ2-3 and V is TRBV5-1; the match to TRBD2 covers 13 bases. CDR3 size: 15 residues. V shed 2 bases and J 11 bases; nucleotides not matched to a gene: 8. Germline CDR1 is SGHRS and CDR2 is YFSETQ. CDR3 DNA: TGCGCCAGCAGCTTTAGGACTAGCGGGGGTCTTCAGCAGTATTTT. This sequence encodes CASSFRTSGGLQQYF.

This clonotype was found a few times. The V gene is TRBV19, the J gene TRBJ2-3, with D hard to call. With 5 bases removed from V and 14 bases from J, the gap between germline ends came to 20 bases. This CDR3 spans 13 amino acids. Germline-derived CDR1 and CDR2 are LNHDA and SQIVND (reference sequence). CDR3 DNA sequence: TGTGCCAGTAGTTCACTCAGCTGGCCCGTGGCGTATTTT. This translates into CASSSLSWPVAYF.

The chain recombines TRBV27 with TRBJ1-2, with 9 bases fitting TRBD1. This CDR3 is 15 amino acids long. Per the germline V gene, CDR1 is MNHEY and CDR2 is SMNVEV (reference sequence). Trimming removed 8 bases from V and 2 bases from J; junction bases left unmatched: 9. CDR3 sequence reads: CASGSPGQGNYGYTF. The CDR3 nucleotides read TGTGCCAGCGGGAGCCCGGGACAGGGAAACTATGGCTACACCTTC.

The table lists this clonotype with a few counts. This chain's CDR3 is CASSKNEKLFF. The CDR3 DNA is TGTGCCAGCAGTAAAAATGAAAAACTGTTTTTT. The gene calls are TRBV6-6 and TRBJ1-4; D uncertain. V lost 5 bases and J 5 bases, leaving 3 bases between the germline ends. The CDR3 covers 11 residues. Germline CDR1 reads MNHNY; CDR2 reads SVGAGI (reference sequence).